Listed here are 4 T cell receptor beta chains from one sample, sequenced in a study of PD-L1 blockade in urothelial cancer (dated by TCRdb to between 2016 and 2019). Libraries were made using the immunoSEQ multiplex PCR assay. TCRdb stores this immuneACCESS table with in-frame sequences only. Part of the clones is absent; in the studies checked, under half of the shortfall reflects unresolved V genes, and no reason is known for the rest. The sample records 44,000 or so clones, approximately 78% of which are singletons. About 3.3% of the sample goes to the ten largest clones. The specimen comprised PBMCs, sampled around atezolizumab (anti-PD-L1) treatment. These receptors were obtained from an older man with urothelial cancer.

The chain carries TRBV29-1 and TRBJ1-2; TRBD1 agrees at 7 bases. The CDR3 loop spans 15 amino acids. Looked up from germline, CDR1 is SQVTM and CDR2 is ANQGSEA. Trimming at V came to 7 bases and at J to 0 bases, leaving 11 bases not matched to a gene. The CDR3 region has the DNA TGCAGCGCCGGGACAGAGACCTCTGCTAACTATGGCTACACCTTC. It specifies CSAGTETSANYGYTF. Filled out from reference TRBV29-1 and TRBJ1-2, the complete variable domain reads SAVISQKPSRDICQRGTSLTIQCQVDSQVTMMFWYRQQPGQSLTLIATANQGSEATYESGFVIDKFPISRPNLTFSTLTVSNMSPEDSSIYLCSAGTETSANYGYTFGSGTRLTVV.

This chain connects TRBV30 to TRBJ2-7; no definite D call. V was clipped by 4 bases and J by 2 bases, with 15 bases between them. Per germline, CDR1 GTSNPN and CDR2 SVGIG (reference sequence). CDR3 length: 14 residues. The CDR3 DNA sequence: TGTGCCTGGACTTTATCGCGCCGCCCCTACGAGCAGTACTTC. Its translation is CAWTLSRRPYEQYF.

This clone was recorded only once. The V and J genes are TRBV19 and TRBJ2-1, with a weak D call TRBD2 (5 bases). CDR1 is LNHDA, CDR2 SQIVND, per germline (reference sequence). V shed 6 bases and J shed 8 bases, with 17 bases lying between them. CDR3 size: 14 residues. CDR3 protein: CASRASLIPDEQFF. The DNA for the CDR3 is TGTGCCAGTAGGGCTAGCTTGATCCCCGATGAGCAGTTCTTC.

CDR3 coding DNA: TGTGCCAGCAGCCAAAGTAGTCCCCGGTCGAACACCGGGGAGCTGTTTTTT. Translated: CASSQSSPRSNTGELFF. The V gene is TRBV16, the J gene TRBJ2-2; no firm D call. V lost 2 bases to trimming and J lost 0 bases, with 13 bases between them. The CDR3 sequence is 17 residues long. The germline V gene encodes CDR1 KGHSY and CDR2 FQNENV.